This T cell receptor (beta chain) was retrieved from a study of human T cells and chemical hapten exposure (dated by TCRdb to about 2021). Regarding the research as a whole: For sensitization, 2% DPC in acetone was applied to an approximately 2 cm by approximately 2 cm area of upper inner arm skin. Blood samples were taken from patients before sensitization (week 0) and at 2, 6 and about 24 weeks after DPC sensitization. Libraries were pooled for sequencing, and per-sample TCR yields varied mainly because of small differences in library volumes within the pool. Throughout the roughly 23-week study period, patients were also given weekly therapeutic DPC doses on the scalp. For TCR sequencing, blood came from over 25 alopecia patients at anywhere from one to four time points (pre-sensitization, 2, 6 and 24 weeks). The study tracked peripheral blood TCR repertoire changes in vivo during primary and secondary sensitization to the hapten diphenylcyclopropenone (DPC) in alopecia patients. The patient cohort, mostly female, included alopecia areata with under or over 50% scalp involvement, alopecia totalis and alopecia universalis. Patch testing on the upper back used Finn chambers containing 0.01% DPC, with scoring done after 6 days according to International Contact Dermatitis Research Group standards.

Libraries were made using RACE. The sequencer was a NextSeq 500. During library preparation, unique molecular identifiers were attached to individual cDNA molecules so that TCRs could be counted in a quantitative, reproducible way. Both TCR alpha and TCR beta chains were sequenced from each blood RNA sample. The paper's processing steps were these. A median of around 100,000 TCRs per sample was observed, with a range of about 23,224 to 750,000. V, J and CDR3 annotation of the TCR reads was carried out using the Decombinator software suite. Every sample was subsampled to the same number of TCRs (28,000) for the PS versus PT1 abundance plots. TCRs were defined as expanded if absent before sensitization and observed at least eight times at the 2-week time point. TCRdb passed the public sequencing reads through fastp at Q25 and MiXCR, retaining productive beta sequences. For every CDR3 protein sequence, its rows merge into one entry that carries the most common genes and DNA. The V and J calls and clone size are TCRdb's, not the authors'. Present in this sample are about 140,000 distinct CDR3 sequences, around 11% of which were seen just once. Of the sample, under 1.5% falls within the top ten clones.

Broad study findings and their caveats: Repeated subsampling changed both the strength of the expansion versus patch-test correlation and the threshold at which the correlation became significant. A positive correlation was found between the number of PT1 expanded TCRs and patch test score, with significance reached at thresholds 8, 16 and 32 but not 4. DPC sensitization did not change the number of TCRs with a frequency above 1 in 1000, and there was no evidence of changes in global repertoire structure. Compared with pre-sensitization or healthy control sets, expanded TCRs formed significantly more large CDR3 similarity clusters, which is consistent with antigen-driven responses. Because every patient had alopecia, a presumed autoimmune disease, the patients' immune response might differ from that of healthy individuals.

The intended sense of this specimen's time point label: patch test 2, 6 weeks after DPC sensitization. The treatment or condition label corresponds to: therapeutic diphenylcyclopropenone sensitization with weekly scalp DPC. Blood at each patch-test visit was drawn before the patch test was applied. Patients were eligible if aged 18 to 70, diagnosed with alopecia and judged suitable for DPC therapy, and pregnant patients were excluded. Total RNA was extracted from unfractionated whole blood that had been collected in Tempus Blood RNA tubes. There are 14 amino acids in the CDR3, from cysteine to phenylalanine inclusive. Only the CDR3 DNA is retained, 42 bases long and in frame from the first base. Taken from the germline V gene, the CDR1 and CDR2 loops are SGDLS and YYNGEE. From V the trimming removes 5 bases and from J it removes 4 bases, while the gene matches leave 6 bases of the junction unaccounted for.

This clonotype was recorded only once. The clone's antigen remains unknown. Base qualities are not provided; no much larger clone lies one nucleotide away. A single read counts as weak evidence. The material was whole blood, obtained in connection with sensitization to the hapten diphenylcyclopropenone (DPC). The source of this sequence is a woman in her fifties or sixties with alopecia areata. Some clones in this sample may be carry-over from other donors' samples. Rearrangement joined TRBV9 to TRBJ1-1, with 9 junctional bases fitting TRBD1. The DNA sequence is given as TGTGCCAGCAGAGTTAGACAGGGGGGCACTGAAGCTTTCTTT. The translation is CASRVRQGGTEAFF.